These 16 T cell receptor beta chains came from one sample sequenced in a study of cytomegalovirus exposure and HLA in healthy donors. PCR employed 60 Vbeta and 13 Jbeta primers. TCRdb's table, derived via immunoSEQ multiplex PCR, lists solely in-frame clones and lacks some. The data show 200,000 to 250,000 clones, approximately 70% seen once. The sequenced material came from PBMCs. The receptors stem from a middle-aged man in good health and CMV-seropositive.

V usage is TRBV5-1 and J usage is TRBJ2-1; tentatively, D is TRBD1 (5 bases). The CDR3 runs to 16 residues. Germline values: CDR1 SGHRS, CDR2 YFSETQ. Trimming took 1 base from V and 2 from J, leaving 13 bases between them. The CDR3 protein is CASSLSQGSTYNEQFF. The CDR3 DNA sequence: TGCGCCAGCAGCTTGTCGCAGGGATCCACCTACAATGAGCAGTTCTTC.

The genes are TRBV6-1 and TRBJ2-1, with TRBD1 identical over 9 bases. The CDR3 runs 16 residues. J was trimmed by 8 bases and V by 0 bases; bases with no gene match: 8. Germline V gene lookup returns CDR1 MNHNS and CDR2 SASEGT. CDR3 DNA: TGTGCCAGCAGTGAAGCCAGGACAGGGGTAACCTATGAGCAGTTCTTC. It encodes CASSEARTGVTYEQFF.

CDR3: CASSLSGGRGNEQFF. Written as DNA, the CDR3 is TGTGCCAGCAGTCTAAGCGGGGGACGGGGGAATGAGCAGTTCTTC. The V and J genes are TRBV6-5 and TRBJ2-1; 8 bases are a match to TRBD2. CDR1 and CDR2 (germline): MNHEY, SVGAGI. The CDR3 consists of 15 residues. Trimming cost V 5 bases and J 7 bases; bases outside gene matches: 10.

This chain's CDR3 is CSVVGSGLYGYTF. The CDR3 DNA sequence: TGCAGCGTTGTCGGATCGGGTCTTTATGGCTACACCTTC. The chain joins TRBV29-1 to TRBJ1-2; the D is unclear. Germline V lookup: CDR1 SQVTM, CDR2 ANQGSEA. V was cut by 4 bases and J by 5 bases, with 14 bases left in between. The CDR3 loop spans 13 amino acids.

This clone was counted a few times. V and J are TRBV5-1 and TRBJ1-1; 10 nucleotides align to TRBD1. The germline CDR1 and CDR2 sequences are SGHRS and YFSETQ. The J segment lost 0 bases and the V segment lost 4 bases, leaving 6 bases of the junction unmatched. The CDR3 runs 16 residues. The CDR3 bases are TGCGCCAGCAGCCCCGGACAGGGGGGCATGAACACTGAAGCTTTCTTT. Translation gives CASSPGQGGMNTEAFF.

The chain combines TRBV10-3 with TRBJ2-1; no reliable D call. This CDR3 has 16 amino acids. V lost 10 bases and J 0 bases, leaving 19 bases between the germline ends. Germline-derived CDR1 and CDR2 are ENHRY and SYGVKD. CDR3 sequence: CATHRSNPPSYNEQFF. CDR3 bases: TGTGCCACCCACCGGAGTAATCCCCCCTCCTACAATGAGCAGTTCTTC.

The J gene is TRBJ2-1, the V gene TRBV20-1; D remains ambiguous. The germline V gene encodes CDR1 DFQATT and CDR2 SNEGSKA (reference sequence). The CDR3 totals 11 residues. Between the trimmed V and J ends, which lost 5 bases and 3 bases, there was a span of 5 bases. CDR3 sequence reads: CSAQDYNEQFF. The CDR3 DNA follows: TGCAGTGCTCAGGACTACAATGAGCAGTTCTTC.

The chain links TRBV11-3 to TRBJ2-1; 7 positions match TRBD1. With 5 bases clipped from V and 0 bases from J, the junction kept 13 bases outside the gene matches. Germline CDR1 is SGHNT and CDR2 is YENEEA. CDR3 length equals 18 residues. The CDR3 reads CASSTEGAQPSSYNEQFF. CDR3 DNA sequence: TGTGCCAGCAGCACAGAGGGGGCACAACCGAGCTCCTACAATGAGCAGTTCTTC.

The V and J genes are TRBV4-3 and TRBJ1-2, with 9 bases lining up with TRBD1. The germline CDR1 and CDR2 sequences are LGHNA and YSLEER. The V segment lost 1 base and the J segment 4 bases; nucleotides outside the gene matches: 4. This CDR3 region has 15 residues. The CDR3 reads CASSQGDRVVYGYTF. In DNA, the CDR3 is TGCGCCAGCAGCCAAGGGGACAGGGTGGTCTATGGCTACACCTTC.

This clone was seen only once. The CDR3 region has the DNA TGTGCCAGCAGCGGGACAGGGGGCCCCTATGGCTACACCTTC. Translated: CASSGTGGPYGYTF. The V gene is TRBV28, the J gene TRBJ1-2; 12 bases are a match to TRBD1. The V segment lost 6 bases and the J segment 4 bases; nucleotides outside the gene matches: 3. CDR1 and CDR2 (germline): MDHEN, SYDVKM. The CDR3 runs 14 residues.

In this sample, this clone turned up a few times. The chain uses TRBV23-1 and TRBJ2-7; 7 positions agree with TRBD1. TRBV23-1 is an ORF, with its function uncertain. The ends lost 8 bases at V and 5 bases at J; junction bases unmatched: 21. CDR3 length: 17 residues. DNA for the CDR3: TGCGCCAGCGCGTATGACAGGGCGAAGATGAGGGTCCACGAGCAGTACTTC. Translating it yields CASAYDRAKMRVHEQYF.

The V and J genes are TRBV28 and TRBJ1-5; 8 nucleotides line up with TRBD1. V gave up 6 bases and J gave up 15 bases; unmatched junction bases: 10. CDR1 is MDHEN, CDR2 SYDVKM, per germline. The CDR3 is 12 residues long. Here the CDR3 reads CASSSPDRERHF. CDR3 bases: TGTGCCAGCAGCTCTCCGGACAGGGAGCGGCATTTT. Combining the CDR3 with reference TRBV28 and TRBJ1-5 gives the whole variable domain DVKVTQSSRYLVKRTGEKVFLECVQDMDHENMFWYRQDPGLGLRLIYFSYDVKMKEKGDIPEGYSVSREKKERFSLILESASTNQTSMYLCASSSPDRERHFGDGTRLSIL.

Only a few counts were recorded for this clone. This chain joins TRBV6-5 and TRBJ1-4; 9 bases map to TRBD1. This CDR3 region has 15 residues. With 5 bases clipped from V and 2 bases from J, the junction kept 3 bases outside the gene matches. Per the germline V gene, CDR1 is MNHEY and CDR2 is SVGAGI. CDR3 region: CASSLQGATNEKLFF. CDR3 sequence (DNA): TGTGCCAGCAGTCTACAGGGGGCCACTAATGAAAAACTGTTTTTT.

CDR3 bases: TGTGCCAGCAGCCCCTCCGAGAGGGACCAGGGGGGAATCTATGGCTACACCTTC. Protein product: CASSPSERDQGGIYGYTF. The chain couples TRBV6-4 to TRBJ1-2; 7 nucleotides match TRBD1. V dropped 6 bases and J dropped 4; count of bases not matched to a gene: 20. Germline V gene sequence: CDR1 MRHNA, CDR2 SNTAGT. The CDR3 has 18 residues.

The CDR3 reads CASSVYDSSPGANVLTF. The CDR3 DNA follows: TGTGCCAGCAGCGTCTATGATAGTAGCCCTGGGGCCAACGTCCTGACTTTC. The V gene is TRBV9, the J gene TRBJ2-6; D not resolved. From germline, CDR1 is SGDLS and CDR2 YYNGEE. The CDR3 runs 17 residues. V was cut by 2 bases and J by 2 bases, with 14 bases left in between.

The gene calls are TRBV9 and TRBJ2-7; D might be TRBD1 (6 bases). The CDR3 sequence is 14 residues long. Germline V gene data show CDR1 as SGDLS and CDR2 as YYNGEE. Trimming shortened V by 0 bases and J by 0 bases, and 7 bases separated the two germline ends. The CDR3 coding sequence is TGTGCCAGCAGCGTAGAGGGGGTCTCCTACGAGCAGTACTTC. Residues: CASSVEGVSYEQYF.